One T cell receptor beta chain is described in this entry. The target antigen is unknown. Its ends do not fully match the called genes, so a read error is possible. These data originate in a study of identical twins. The germline gives CDR1 MGHRA, CDR2 YSYEKL. This CDR3 region has 17 residues. Findings and limits, study-wide: Zero-insertion results could be subject to partial confounding by invariant MAIT and iNKT cells. Twin pairs' shared out-of-frame alpha sequences were enriched in low generation probability. The models systematically underestimated how much out-of-frame TCR alpha was shared in monozygotic twins.

Template switching created a universal primer site, and the cDNA included unique molecular identifiers. Using its own MiXCR run on the 5' RACE reads, TCRdb lists one record per CDR3 protein. The sample includes around 370,000 distinct CDR3 sequences, about 9% of them seen just once. The sample consisted of naive T cells sorted from blood. This clonotype originated in a woman aged 50 to 65 in good health. This chain joins TRBV4-1 and TRBJ1-2; 9 bases match TRBD1. CDR3 nucleotides: TGCGCCTGCAGCCAAGACTGGGGGACAGGGACCCTTTATGGCTACACCTTC. It encodes CACSQDWGTGTLYGYTF.